The entry below describes one T cell receptor beta chain. Its antigen is unidentified. The CDR3 is made up of 13 amino acids. V was clipped by 3 bases and J by 1 base, with 6 bases between them. Germline lookup yields CDR1 SGHTA and CDR2 FQGNSA. The sample is drawn from a study of cytomegalovirus exposure and HLA in healthy donors. Study-wide background: Early release data held roughly 90 million unique TCRs from HLA-typed donors.

13 Jbeta primers and 60 Vbeta primers were used for the PCR. The data were produced by immunoSEQ multiplex PCR, yet TCRdb's version contains in-frame clones alone and is incomplete. Of approximately 140,000 clones listed, roughly three quarters were seen once; the top ten hold under 4.5%. Overall study findings and caveats: Researchers reported from a later analysis that most CMV-associated TCR beta chains appeared HLA-restricted. Later examination showed HLA-associated TCR beta chains had greater clonal expansion than equally common others.

The chain uses TRBV7-2 and TRBJ1-1, with no clear D. This clonotype was obtained from a man between 18 and 29 years old in good health and CMV-seronegative. Sequenced: PBMCs. CDR3 protein: CASSLARNTEAFF. The CDR3 DNA reads as TGTGCCAGCAGCTTGGCCCGGAACACTGAAGCTTTCTTT.